Below, one T cell receptor beta chain is given with its context. The antigen it recognizes is unknown. One base away there is no much larger clone; base qualities are not given. The data are from a study of blood T cell repertoires in COVID-19 (dated by TCRdb to 2020 to 2022). Concerning the study at large: Samples covering the acute and convalescent phases of COVID-19 were provided by collaborators in the United States, Italy and Spain. The dataset comprised deeply sampled blood TCRbeta repertoires from subjects exposed to, actively infected with, or recovered from COVID-19. The material from the prospective study consisted of cDNA or gDNA derived from T cells, B-cell-depleted T cells, or PBMCs. HLA class I and class II types, where available, came from metadata supplied by the sample provider rather than from assay-based typing. The repertoires were made available in a free public database intended to serve as a resource for research on the immune response to SARS-CoV-2. The sample metadata nearly always contained a de-identified subject ID, COVID-19 status, age in years and sex. Samples came from the ongoing ImmuneRACE study (first 160 participants) plus 1,254 subjects from 6 global collaborators. Results and caveats for the whole study, not just this receptor: The quantity of clinical and demographic metadata differed by source and by participant and was supplied without curation.

Whole blood was collected in K2EDTA tubes by collaborating institutions according to the institutions' own protocols. Collaborator samples were shipped for TCRbeta analysis as frozen whole blood, isolated PBMCs, or DNA extracted from either sample type. Deletion took 3 bases off V and 5 bases off J, with a span of 7 bases between the germline ends. According to the germline V gene (reference sequence), CDR1 reads LGHDT and CDR2 reads YNNKEL. The CDR3 spans 12 residues, from the cysteine through the phenylalanine. CDR3 DNA is the only sequence kept; it has 36 bases, read in frame from the first base. TCRbeta CDR3 regions were amplified from genomic DNA by means of the immunoSEQ Assay, a bias-controlled multiplex PCR. In the original analysis: Within the assay, amplification of reference gene primers was used to estimate how many nucleated cells each sample contained. Sequence reads were collapsed and filtered to measure the absolute abundance of every unique TCRbeta CDR3 rearrangement. For each sample, productive Simpson clonality was calculated as the square root of Simpson's diversity index over productive rearrangements. Here the immuneACCESS table is served through TCRdb, limited to in-frame sequences with V and J called. Missing clones are a known gap in these copies; in checked studies unresolved V genes cover under half, and the rest lacks a known reason. For V, J and clone size, that table is used; D and trimming come from the DNA. Within this sample are almost 100,000 clones, with around 86% of them counted one time only. Around a tenth of the sample is taken by the ten largest.

Recombination linked TRBV3-1 (or the pseudogene TRBV3-2) to TRBJ1-1, with no confidently assigned D gene. The sequence was collected from a man aged 45 to 65 with acute or convalescent COVID-19. The sequencing sample was made of peripheral blood. The DNA reads TGTGCCAGCAGCCACATTCATACTGAAGCTTTCTTT. Translation gives CASSHIHTEAFF.